This entry concerns a single T cell receptor beta chain. In this sample, this clone turned up a few times. Its antigen is currently not known. Within one base of it there is no much larger clone, and no base qualities were kept. TCRbeta CDR3 regions were amplified from genomic DNA using the immunoSEQ Assay, a bias-controlled multiplex PCR. The study's own analysis went as follows. The number of nucleated cells in each sample was estimated by amplification of reference gene primers within the assay. Sequence reads were collapsed and filtered to measure the absolute abundance of every unique TCRbeta CDR3 rearrangement. For each sample, productive Simpson clonality was calculated as the square root of Simpson's diversity index over productive rearrangements. The immuneACCESS repertoire file appears here via TCRdb, limited to in-frame rearrangements. These files lack a portion of the clones; in checked studies, under half of the deficit traces to unresolved V genes, and the cause of the others is not known. V and J calls and clone size are as listed in that table; D and trimming were resolved from the DNA. For this sample the table gives 90,000 to 95,000 clones, of which 80% to 90% were detected only once. Jointly, the top ten make up about 7.6% of the sample.

Each collaborating institution followed its own protocols to collect whole blood in K2EDTA tubes. Collaborator samples were shipped for TCRbeta analysis as frozen whole blood, isolated PBMCs, or DNA extracted from either sample type. V gives up 3 bases and J gives up 0 bases, and the segment between their germline ends measures 13 bases. Including the terminal cysteine and phenylalanine, the CDR3 comprises 16 residues. The kept DNA is CDR3 alone, 48 bases in frame from the first base. As encoded in the germline V gene, CDR1 is SGDLS while CDR2 is YYNGEE. This entry is derived from a study of blood T cell repertoires in COVID-19 (TCRdb year 2020). Notes on the research overall: Collaborator samples came from the United States, Italy and Spain and covered acute and convalescent phases of COVID-19. The prospective study material was composed of cDNA or gDNA derived from T cells, B-cell-depleted T cells, or PBMCs. The dataset comprised deeply sampled blood TCRbeta repertoires from subjects exposed to, actively infected with, or recovered from COVID-19. The repertoires were released in a freely available public database meant as a resource for research on the immune response to SARS-CoV-2. The samples were drawn from two sources: the first 160 participants of the ongoing ImmuneRACE study, and some 1,300 subjects contributed by 6 global collaborators. A de-identified subject ID, COVID-19 status, age in years and sex were almost always included in the sample metadata. Where HLA class I and class II types were available, the types were taken from metadata supplied by the sample provider, not from assay-based typing.

Summary of the overall study and its limitations: Clinical and demographic metadata were provided uncurated, with the amount varying by source and participant.

The sample comprised peripheral blood. This sequence was found in a woman aged 70-85 years with acute or convalescent COVID-19. This sequence uses TRBV9 and TRBJ2-1; a tentative D call is TRBD1 (5 bases match). The CDR3 loop reads CASSAATVSSYNEQFF. The DNA sequence is given as TGTGCCAGCAGCGCAGCGACAGTTAGCTCCTACAATGAGCAGTTCTTC.